This T cell receptor (beta chain) comes out of a study of shared clonotypes between healthy human individuals. Regarding the study as a whole: Donors were few, which limited the genetic and exposure-history diversity represented.

Using immunoSEQ multiplex PCR, the repertoire was profiled, and TCRdb retains in-frame clones only, with some absent. The data show 2 million to 2.5 million clones, around 93% seen once. Points on this clone: No antigen is known for it.

Germline V gene lookup returns CDR1 MNHEY and CDR2 SMNVEV (reference sequence). CDR3 length: 14 amino acids. Trimming removed 2 bases from V and 4 bases from J, with 8 bases in between. The TCR was taken from a man younger than 35 in good health. Some clones in this sample may be carry-over from other donors' samples. The chain joins TRBV27 to TRBJ2-2; possible D gene TRBD2, 6 bases. The sample was naive CD4+ T cells from PBMCs. Subset of the sample: CD45RA+ positively selected. CDR3 in amino acids: CASSLKRATGELFF. The DNA of the CDR3 is TGTGCCAGCAGTTTAAAGCGGGCCACCGGGGAGCTGTTTTTT.